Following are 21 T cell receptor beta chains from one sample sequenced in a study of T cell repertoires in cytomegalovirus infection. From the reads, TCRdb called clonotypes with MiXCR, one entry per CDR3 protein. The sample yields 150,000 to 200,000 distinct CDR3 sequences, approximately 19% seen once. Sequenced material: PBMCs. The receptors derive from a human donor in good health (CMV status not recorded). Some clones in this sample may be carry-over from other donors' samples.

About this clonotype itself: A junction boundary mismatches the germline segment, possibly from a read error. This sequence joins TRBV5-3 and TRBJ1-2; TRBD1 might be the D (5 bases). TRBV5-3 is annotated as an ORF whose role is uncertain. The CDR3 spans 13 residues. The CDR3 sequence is CASSLGTATGGTF. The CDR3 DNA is TGTGCCAGCAGCTTAGGGACGGCCACCGGTGGGACCTTC.

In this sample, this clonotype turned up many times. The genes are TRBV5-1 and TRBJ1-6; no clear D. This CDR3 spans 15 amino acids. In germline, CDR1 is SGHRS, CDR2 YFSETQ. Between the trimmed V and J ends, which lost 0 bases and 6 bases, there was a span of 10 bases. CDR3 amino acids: CASSLERGANSPLHF. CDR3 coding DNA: TGCGCCAGCAGCTTGGAGCGGGGAGCTAATTCACCCCTCCACTTT.

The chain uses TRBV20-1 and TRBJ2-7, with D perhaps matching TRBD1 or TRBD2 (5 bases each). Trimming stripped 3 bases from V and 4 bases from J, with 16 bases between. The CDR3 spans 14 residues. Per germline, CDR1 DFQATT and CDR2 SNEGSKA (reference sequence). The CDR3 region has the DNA TGCAGTGCTAGTCAAATGGGGGAGTGGTACGAGCAGTACTTC. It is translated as CSASQMGEWYEQYF.

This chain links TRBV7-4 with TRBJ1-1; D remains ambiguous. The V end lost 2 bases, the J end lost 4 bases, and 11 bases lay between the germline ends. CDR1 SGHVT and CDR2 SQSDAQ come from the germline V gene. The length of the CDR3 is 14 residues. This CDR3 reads CASSLLARSTEAFF. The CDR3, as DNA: TGTGCCAGCAGCTTACTGGCCAGGAGCACTGAAGCTTTCTTT. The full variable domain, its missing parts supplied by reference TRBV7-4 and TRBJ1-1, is GAGVSQSPRYKVAKRGRDVALRCDSISGHVTLYWYRQTLGQGSEVLTYSQSDAQRDKSGRPSGRFSAERPERSVSTLKIQRTEQGDSAVYLCASSLLARSTEAFFGQGTRLTVV.

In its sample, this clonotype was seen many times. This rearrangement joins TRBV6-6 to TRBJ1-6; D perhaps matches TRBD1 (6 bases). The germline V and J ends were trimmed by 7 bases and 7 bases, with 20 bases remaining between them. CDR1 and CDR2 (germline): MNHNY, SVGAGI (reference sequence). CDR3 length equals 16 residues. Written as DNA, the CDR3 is TGTGCCAGCACCCCTTTGGCAGGGGCGGGAAATTCACCCCTCCACTTT. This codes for CASTPLAGAGNSPLHF.

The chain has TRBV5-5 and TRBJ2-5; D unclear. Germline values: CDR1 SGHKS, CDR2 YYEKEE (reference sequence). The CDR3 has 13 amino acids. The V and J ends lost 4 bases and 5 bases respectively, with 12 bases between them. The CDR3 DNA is TGTGCCAGCAGCCCGACCGTTGGGGAGACCCAGTACTTC. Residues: CASSPTVGETQYF.

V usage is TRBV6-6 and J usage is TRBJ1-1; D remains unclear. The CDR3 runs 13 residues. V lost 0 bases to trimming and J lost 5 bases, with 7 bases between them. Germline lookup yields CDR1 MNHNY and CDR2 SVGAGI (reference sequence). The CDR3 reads CASSYSTRTEAFF. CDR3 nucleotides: TGTGCCAGCAGTTACTCTACGCGAACTGAAGCTTTCTTT.

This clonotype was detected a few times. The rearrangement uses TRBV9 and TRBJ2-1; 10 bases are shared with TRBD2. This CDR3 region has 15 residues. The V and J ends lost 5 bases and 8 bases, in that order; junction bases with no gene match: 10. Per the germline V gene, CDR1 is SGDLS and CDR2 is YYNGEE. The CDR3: CASSPSGRDVDEQFF. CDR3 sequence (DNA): TGTGCCAGCAGTCCCAGCGGGAGGGATGTCGATGAGCAGTTCTTC.

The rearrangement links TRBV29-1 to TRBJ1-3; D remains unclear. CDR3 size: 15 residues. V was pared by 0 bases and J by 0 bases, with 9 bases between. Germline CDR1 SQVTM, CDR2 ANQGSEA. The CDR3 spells CSVEDYGISGNTIYF. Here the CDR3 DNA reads TGCAGCGTTGAAGATTACGGTATCTCTGGAAACACCATATATTTT.

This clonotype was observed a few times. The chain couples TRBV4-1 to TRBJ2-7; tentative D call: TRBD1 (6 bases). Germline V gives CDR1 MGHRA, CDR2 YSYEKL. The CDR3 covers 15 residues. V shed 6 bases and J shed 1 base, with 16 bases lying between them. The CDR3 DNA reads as TGCGCCAGCAGTCGTACGGACAGTCCTTCCTACGAGCAGTACTTC. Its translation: CASSRTDSPSYEQYF.

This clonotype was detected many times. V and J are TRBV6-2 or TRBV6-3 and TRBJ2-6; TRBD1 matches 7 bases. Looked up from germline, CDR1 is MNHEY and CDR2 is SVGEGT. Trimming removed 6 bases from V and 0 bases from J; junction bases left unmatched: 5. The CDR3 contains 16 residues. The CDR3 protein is CASRYRDSSGANVLTF. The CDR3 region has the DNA TGTGCCAGCAGGTACCGGGACAGCTCTGGGGCCAACGTCCTGACTTTC.

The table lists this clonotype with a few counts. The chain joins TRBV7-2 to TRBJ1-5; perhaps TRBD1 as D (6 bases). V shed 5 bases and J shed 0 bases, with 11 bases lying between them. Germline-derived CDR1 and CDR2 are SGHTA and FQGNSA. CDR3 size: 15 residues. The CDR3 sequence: CASSPGQSSNQPQHF. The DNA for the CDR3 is TGTGCCAGCAGCCCCGGACAGAGTAGCAATCAGCCCCAGCATTTT.

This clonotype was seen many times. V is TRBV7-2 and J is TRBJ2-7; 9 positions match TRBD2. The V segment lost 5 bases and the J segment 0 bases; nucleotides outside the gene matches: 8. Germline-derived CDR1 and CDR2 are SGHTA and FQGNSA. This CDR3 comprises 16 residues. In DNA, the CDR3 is TGTGCCAGCAGCCCCCGTGGAGCGGGAGGCTCCTACGAGCAGTACTTC. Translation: CASSPRGAGGSYEQYF.

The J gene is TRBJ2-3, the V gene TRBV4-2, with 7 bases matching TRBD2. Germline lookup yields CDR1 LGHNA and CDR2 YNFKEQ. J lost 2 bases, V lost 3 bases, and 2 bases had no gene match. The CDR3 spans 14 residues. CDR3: CASSQREFTDTQYF. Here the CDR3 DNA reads TGTGCCAGCAGCCAGCGGGAGTTCACAGATACGCAGTATTTT.

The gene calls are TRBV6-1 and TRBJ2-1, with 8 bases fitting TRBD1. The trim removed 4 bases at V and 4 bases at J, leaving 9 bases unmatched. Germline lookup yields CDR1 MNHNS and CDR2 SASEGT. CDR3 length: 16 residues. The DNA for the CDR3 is TGTGCCAGCAGTGTCCCGACAGGGGTAAGGTACAATGAGCAGTTCTTC. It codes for CASSVPTGVRYNEQFF.

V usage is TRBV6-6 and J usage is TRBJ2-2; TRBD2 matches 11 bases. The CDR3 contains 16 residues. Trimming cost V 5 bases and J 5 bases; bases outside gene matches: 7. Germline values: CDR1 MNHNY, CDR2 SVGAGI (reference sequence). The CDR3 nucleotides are TGTGCCAGCAGTCACCCTAGCGGGAGGTGGACCGGGGAGCTGTTTTTT. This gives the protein CASSHPSGRWTGELFF.

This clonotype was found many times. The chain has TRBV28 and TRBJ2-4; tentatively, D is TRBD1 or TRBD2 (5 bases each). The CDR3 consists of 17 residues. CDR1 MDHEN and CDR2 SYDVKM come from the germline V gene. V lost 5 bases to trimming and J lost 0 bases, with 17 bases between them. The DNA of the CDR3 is TGTGCCAGCAGTATGCCCGGGACGGTGATAGCCAAAAACATTCAGTACTTC. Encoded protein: CASSMPGTVIAKNIQYF.

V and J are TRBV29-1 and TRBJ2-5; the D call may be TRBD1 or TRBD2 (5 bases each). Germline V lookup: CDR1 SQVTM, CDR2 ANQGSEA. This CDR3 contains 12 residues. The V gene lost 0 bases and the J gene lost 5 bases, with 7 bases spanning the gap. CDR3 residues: CSVEEGEETQYF. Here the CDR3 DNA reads TGCAGCGTTGAAGAGGGGGAGGAGACCCAGTACTTC. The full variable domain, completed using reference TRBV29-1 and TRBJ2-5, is SAVISQKPSRDICQRGTSLTIQCQVDSQVTMMFWYRQQPGQSLTLIATANQGSEATYESGFVIDKFPISRPNLTFSTLTVSNMSPEDSSIYLCSVEEGEETQYFGPGTRLLVL.

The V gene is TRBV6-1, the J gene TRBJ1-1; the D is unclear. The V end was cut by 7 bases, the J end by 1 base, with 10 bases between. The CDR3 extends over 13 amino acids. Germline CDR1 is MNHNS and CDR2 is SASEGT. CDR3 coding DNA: TGTGCCAGCAAGAGCCCAGAGAACACTGAAGCTTTCTTT. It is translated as CASKSPENTEAFF.

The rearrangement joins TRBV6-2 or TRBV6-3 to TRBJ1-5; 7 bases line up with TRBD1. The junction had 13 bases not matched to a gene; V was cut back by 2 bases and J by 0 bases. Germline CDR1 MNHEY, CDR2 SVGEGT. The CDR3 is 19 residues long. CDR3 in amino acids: CASSYPPRDRGFSNQPQHF. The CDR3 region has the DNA TGTGCCAGCAGTTACCCTCCTCGGGACAGAGGATTTAGCAATCAGCCCCAGCATTTT.

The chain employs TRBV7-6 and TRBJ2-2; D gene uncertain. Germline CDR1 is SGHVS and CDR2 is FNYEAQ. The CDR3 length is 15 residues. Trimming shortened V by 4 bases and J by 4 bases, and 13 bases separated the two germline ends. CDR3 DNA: TGTGCCAGCAGCTCCCCGGGCGGAGCCACCGGGGAGCTGTTTTTT. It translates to CASSSPGGATGELFF.